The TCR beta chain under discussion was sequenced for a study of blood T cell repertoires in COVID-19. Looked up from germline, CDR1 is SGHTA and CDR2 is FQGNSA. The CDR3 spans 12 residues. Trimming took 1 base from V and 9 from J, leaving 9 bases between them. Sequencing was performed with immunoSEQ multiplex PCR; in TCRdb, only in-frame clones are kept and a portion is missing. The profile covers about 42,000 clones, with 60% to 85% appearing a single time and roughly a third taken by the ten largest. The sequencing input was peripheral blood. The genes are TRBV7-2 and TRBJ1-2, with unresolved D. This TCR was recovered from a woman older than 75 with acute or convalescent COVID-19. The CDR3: CASSLGPGSYTF. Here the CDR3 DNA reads TGTGCCAGCAGCTTAGGTCCGGGAAGCTACACCTTC.